These 20 T cell receptor beta chains came from one sample sequenced in a study of T cell responses to AZD1222 COVID-19 vaccine. Produced via immunoSEQ multiplex PCR; TCRdb's table is partial and in-frame only. The sample lists about 150,000 clones; about 87% were seen once. Source: peripheral blood, taken 28 days after the second AZD1222 dose. These receptors all stem from an adult who received the AZD1222 COVID-19 vaccine.

The V gene is TRBV28, the J gene TRBJ1-1; tentative D call: TRBD1 (6 bases). Germline CDR1 reads MDHEN; CDR2 reads SYDVKM. The CDR3 consists of 13 residues. V was trimmed by 3 bases and J by 11 bases, leaving 16 bases between them. For the CDR3, the DNA is TGTGCCAGCAGTTTCACGGACAGCGTCGGCGCTTTCTTT. Amino acid sequence: CASSFTDSVGAFF. Based on the CDR3 plus reference TRBV28 and TRBJ1-1, the full variable domain is DVKVTQSSRYLVKRTGEKVFLECVQDMDHENMFWYRQDPGLGLRLIYFSYDVKMKEKGDIPEGYSVSREKKERFSLILESASTNQTSMYLCASSFTDSVGAFFGQGTRLTVV.

This clone was detected once. The chain employs TRBV27 and TRBJ2-3; TRBD2 aligns across 8 bases. CDR1 is MNHEY, CDR2 SMNVEV, per germline (reference sequence). The CDR3 consists of 15 residues. After removal of 7 bases from V and 2 bases from J, the junction contained 8 bases not matched to a gene. The CDR3 DNA is TGTGCCAGCACTCGGGAGGGCCTGGTCACAGATACGCAGTATTTT. Protein: CASTREGLVTDTQYF.

The chain has TRBV13 and TRBJ1-1; D is unresolved. This CDR3 contains 13 residues. V dropped 2 bases and J dropped 1 base, with 5 bases sitting between them. From germline, CDR1 is PRHDT and CDR2 FYEKMQ (reference sequence). As DNA, the CDR3 is TGTGCCAGCAGCTTAAATCCGAACACTGAAGCTTTCTTT. This encodes CASSLNPNTEAFF.

The rearrangement uses TRBV6-2 or TRBV6-3 and TRBJ1-6, with D possibly matching TRBD1 (5 bases). This CDR3 is 14 amino acids long. The V end lost 5 bases, the J end lost 7 bases, and 12 bases lay between the germline ends. Germline V gives CDR1 MNHEY, CDR2 SVGEGT. The CDR3 DNA follows: TGTGCCAGCAGTACGACAGTTACCAATTCACCCCTCCACTTT. It encodes CASSTTVTNSPLHF.

The rearrangement links TRBV28 to TRBJ1-6, with a possible D match to TRBD1 (5 bases). The CDR3 contains 15 residues. Germline-derived CDR1 and CDR2 are MDHEN and SYDVKM. V was cut by 6 bases and J by 7 bases, with 16 bases left in between. The CDR3 nucleotides read TGTGCCAGCAGCGCTAACAGAGGGGAAAATTCACCCCTCCACTTT. Its protein is CASSANRGENSPLHF.

The chain uses TRBV15 and TRBJ2-1; D may be TRBD1 or TRBD2 (7 bases each). This CDR3 is built from 19 residues. The germline CDR1 and CDR2 sequences are LNHNV and YYDKDF (reference sequence). With 5 bases removed from V and 7 bases from J, the gap between germline ends came to 30 bases. CDR3 loop: CATSPSVGTSGRGRNEQFF. The CDR3 DNA is TGTGCCACCAGCCCATCGGTGGGGACCTCGGGGAGGGGGCGGAATGAGCAGTTCTTC.

The J gene is TRBJ1-2, the V gene TRBV7-9; D is undetermined. CDR1 is SEHNR and CDR2 is FQNEAQ in the germline V gene (reference sequence). The V end lost 1 base, the J end lost 13 bases, and 13 bases lay between the germline ends. This CDR3 is built from 12 residues. In DNA form, the CDR3 reads TGTGCCAGCAGCTTAGATACGGACGCTTGCACCTTC. It specifies CASSLDTDACTF. Full variable domain (rest looked up from reference TRBV7-9 and TRBJ1-2): DTGVSQNPRHKITKRGQNVTFRCDPISEHNRLYWYRQTLGQGPEFLTYFQNEAQLEKSRLLSDRFSAERPKGSFSTLEIQRTEQGDSAMYLCASSLDTDACTFGSGTRLTVV.

The genes are TRBV24-1 and TRBJ2-1; 9 bases are a match to TRBD2. Trimming at V came to 1 base and at J to 6 bases, leaving 21 bases not matched to a gene. Germline loops: CDR1 KGHDR, CDR2 SFDVKD. The CDR3 covers 21 residues. The CDR3 bases are TGTGCCACCAGTGATTTAGTCCGGCTAGCGGGATCACAAAGGGAGGGCAATGAGCAGTTCTTC. As protein: CATSDLVRLAGSQREGNEQFF.

V is TRBV25-1 and J is TRBJ1-6, with D perhaps matching TRBD1 (6 bases). V was cut by 6 bases and J by 7 bases, with 13 bases left in between. From germline, CDR1 is MGHDK and CDR2 SYGVNS. This CDR3 is built from 14 residues. The CDR3 protein is CASRGAGENSPLHF. The DNA for the CDR3 is TGTGCCAGCAGGGGGGCGGGGGAGAATTCACCCCTCCACTTT. The whole variable domain, filled in from reference TRBV25-1 and TRBJ1-6, reads EADIYQTPRYLVIGTGKKITLECSQTMGHDKMYWYQQDPGMELHLIHYSYGVNSTEKGDLSSESTVSRIRTEHFPLTLESARPSHTSQYLCASRGAGENSPLHFGNGTRLTVT.

The chain has TRBV27 and TRBJ1-6; 9 bases are shared with TRBD1. This CDR3 contains 14 residues. CDR1 MNHEY and CDR2 SMNVEV come from the germline V gene (reference sequence). V lost 6 bases, J lost 5 bases, and 2 bases stayed unmatched. CDR3 residues: CASSRTGDNSPLHF. The CDR3 DNA reads as TGTGCCAGCAGCCGGACAGGGGATAATTCACCCCTCCACTTT.

This clone was counted a single time. The chain links TRBV7-9 to TRBJ2-1, with TRBD1 matching over 7 bases. V dropped 1 base and J dropped 9; count of bases not matched to a gene: 3. From germline, CDR1 is SEHNR and CDR2 FQNEAQ (reference sequence). The CDR3 totals 13 residues. The CDR3 DNA reads TGTGCCAGCAGCTTAGGAGGGGGCCTTGAGCAGTTCTTC. It specifies CASSLGGGLEQFF.

The rearrangement joins TRBV24-1 to TRBJ2-3; D may be TRBD1 or TRBD2 (5 bases each). Germline V gives CDR1 KGHDR, CDR2 SFDVKD. The CDR3 is made up of 14 amino acids. Trimming shortened V by 2 bases and J by 5 bases, and 10 bases separated the two germline ends. The CDR3 here is CATSDWGLEDTQYF. Written as DNA, the CDR3 is TGTGCCACCAGTGATTGGGGGTTGGAAGATACGCAGTATTTT.

This rearrangement joins TRBV5-1 to TRBJ1-2; 8 bases are a match to TRBD1. This CDR3 region has 16 residues. Germline CDR1 and CDR2: SGHRS and YFSETQ. The V and J ends lost 1 base and 6 bases, in that order; junction bases with no gene match: 11. DNA for the CDR3: TGCGCCAGCAGCTTGAACGCGGACAGGGTCACCCATGGCTACACCTTC. Its translation: CASSLNADRVTHGYTF.

This clone appeared a single time. The chain is built from TRBV24-1 and TRBJ1-2, with 8 bases matching TRBD1. Germline CDR1 and CDR2: KGHDR and SFDVKD. Trimming removed 5 bases from V and 8 bases from J; junction bases left unmatched: 3. CDR3 length: 12 amino acids. CDR3 sequence: CATSAGGDGYTF. CDR3 DNA sequence: TGTGCCACCAGTGCAGGGGGCGACGGCTACACCTTC.

The V gene is TRBV7-8, the J gene TRBJ2-3; 9 positions match TRBD2. V shed 3 bases and J 2 bases; nucleotides not matched to a gene: 3. The CDR3 is made up of 15 amino acids. Germline V CDR1 and CDR2: SGHVS, FQNEAQ. The CDR3 reads CASSFQRGVTDTQYF. As DNA, the CDR3 is TGTGCCAGCAGCTTCCAGCGGGGGGTCACAGATACGCAGTATTTT.

The chain links TRBV10-3 to TRBJ1-1; possibly TRBD1 for D (5 bases). CDR3 length: 13 amino acids. Germline CDR1 reads ENHRY; CDR2 reads SYGVKD. Trimming took off 8 bases at V and 5 bases at J, with 15 bases between the two ends. This CDR3 is CAILPRGGTEAFF. CDR3 nucleotides: TGTGCCATCCTACCCCGGGGGGGGACTGAAGCTTTCTTT.

As concerns this clone: This specimen includes other DNA sequences encoding the same CDR3. The chain has TRBV6-2 or TRBV6-3 and TRBJ1-3; 8 bases fit TRBD1. Losses at the gene ends were 4 bases for V and 1 base for J; bases not matched to a gene: 3. CDR3 size: 15 residues. CDR1 MNHEY and CDR2 SVGEGT come from the germline V gene. This CDR3 is CASSSRTGSGNTIYF. The CDR3 DNA reads as TGTGCCAGCAGTTCCCGGACAGGGTCTGGAAACACCATATATTTT.

This clone showed up just once. This rearrangement joins TRBV2 to TRBJ2-5; 7 nucleotides agree with TRBD2. CDR3 length: 14 residues. Trimming removed 10 bases from V and 5 bases from J; junction bases left unmatched: 13. Germline loops: CDR1 SNHLY, CDR2 FYNNEI. CDR3 loop: CATDAGTNDETQYF. For the CDR3, the DNA is TGTGCCACCGATGCCGGGACTAATGATGAGACCCAGTACTTC.

The gene calls are TRBV24-1 and TRBJ2-1; the match to TRBD1 covers 12 bases. The CDR3 is made up of 16 amino acids. Germline V gene lookup returns CDR1 KGHDR and CDR2 SFDVKD. J lost 5 bases, V lost 4 bases, and 5 bases had no gene match. CDR3 coding DNA: TGTGCCACCAGTGACCGGGACAGGGGGCAAGACAATGAGCAGTTCTTC. This codes for CATSDRDRGQDNEQFF.

The chain is built from TRBV5-5 and TRBJ2-2; 7 bases are shared with TRBD2. The trim removed 0 bases at V and 4 bases at J, leaving 9 bases unmatched. Germline CDR1 and CDR2: SGHKS and YYEKEE (reference sequence). This CDR3 has 17 amino acids. CDR3 region: CASSLGGAGDGTGELFF. The CDR3 nucleotides read TGTGCCAGCAGCTTGGGGGGTGCGGGAGACGGCACCGGGGAGCTGTTTTTT.